This entry is about one T cell receptor (beta chain). The record originates from a study of early T cells in non-severe SARS-CoV-2 infection. CDR1 and CDR2 (germline): LGHDT, YNNKEL (reference sequence). The CDR3 extends over 13 amino acids. Trimming took 4 bases from V and 6 from J; bases not matched to a gene: 3. TCRdb reprocessed the 5' RACE reads with MiXCR, giving one entry per CDR3 protein. The profile shows roughly 34,000 distinct CDR3 sequences, around 5.6% of them singletons. The rearrangement uses TRBV3-1 and TRBJ2-1; 7 bases map to TRBD1. The sequenced sample consisted of whole blood. This receptor was obtained from an adult who was a healthcare worker with PCR-confirmed SARS-CoV-2 infection or an uninfected control (not recorded which). The CDR3: CASSRQGGNEQFF. The DNA for the CDR3 is TGTGCCAGCAGCCGACAGGGCGGCAATGAGCAGTTCTTC.